This TCR beta chain was documented in a study of Ad26.COV2.S vaccination and SARS-CoV-2 variants. On the study more broadly: In the study, Ad26.COV2.S was injected intramuscularly once, or twice 56 days apart. Study-wide results and limits: People given the vaccine had a wider spike-specific TCR breadth than placebo recipients did.

With respect to this clone: Antigen unknown.

Treatment described: roughly 19 received Ad26.COV2.S at low or high dose, single or two shots; 5 received placebo; per-sample allocation not given. Sampling was done on day 63 after the first vaccine or placebo injection. An adult aged 18-55 years in Boston served as the donor. Assay used: immunoSEQ multiplex PCR; TCRdb lists only in-frame clones, some missing. The sample lists under 550,000 clones, 75% to 95% occurring once. This CDR3 region has 14 residues. Germline CDR1 and CDR2: LGHNA and YSLEER. The V gene end was trimmed by 1 base and the J gene end by 3 bases; junction bases not matched to a gene: 2.

The chain is built from TRBV4-3 and TRBJ2-7; 8 bases align to TRBD2. The sequence was obtained from a person between 18 and 65 years old who received the Ad26.COV2.S COVID-19 vaccine or a placebo. The sequences come from peripheral blood, collected in a trial of Ad26.COV2.S vaccine versus placebo. As DNA, the CDR3 is TGCGCCAGCAGCCAAGGGACTAGCCTCTACGAGCAGTACTTC. Translation gives CASSQGTSLYEQYF.